This T cell receptor beta chain is from a study of cytomegalovirus exposure and HLA in healthy donors. Study-level points and caveats: The study recorded 160 or so TCR beta chains that were cytomegalovirus-associated.

This clone came up a few times. The antigen is unknown. Trimming took off 6 bases at V and 3 bases at J, with 12 bases between the two ends. Germline V gene sequence: CDR1 SGHVS, CDR2 FQNEAQ. This CDR3 spans 13 amino acids. Clones were sequenced by immunoSEQ multiplex PCR, and TCRdb holds only the in-frame ones, with some missing. The sample records about 130,000 clones, about nine tenths being singletons. This receptor was identified in a young woman in good health and CMV-seronegative. Sequenced input: PBMCs. This sequence joins TRBV7-8 and TRBJ2-7; D perhaps matches TRBD2 (5 bases). The CDR3 DNA follows: TGTGCCAGCAGTCTAGGAGGAATCTACGAGCAGTACTTC. It codes for CASSLGGIYEQYF.